The 20 T cell receptor beta chains in this list originate from one sample, sequenced in a study of Graves' ophthalmopathy and Graves' hyperthyroidism. Researchers took RNA transcripts and amplified TCR beta CDR3 regions from them. The authors performed first-round RT-PCR with HTBI primers and then a second-round multiplex PCR. TCRdb reanalysed the multiplex PCR reads using MiXCR and keeps one entry per CDR3 protein. The sample includes hundreds of thousands of distinct CDR3 sequences, roughly two fifths of them seen just once. The material sequenced was peripheral blood. These TCRs come from an adult man with Graves' ophthalmopathy.

The chain carries TRBV29-1 and TRBJ2-5; 14 nucleotides align to TRBD2. V trimming: 8 bases; J trimming: 4 bases; junction bases outside the gene matches: 3. Germline CDR1 SQVTM, CDR2 ANQGSEA. The CDR3 sequence is 13 residues long. The CDR3 bases are TGCAGCCAAGGACTAGCGGGGGGAGAGACCCAGTACTTC. The encoded protein is CSQGLAGGETQYF.

The V and J genes are TRBV7-9 and TRBJ1-1; 7 nucleotides align to TRBD1. The J segment lost 5 bases and the V segment lost 1 base, leaving 4 bases of the junction unmatched. The CDR3 length is 14 residues. The germline V gene has CDR1 SEHNR and CDR2 FQNEAQ (reference sequence). CDR3: CASSLDTGVTEAFF. In nucleotides, the CDR3 is TGTGCCAGCAGCTTAGACACAGGGGTTACTGAAGCTTTCTTT.

The chain carries TRBV9 and TRBJ1-4; 9 bases match TRBD1. The CDR3 has 14 amino acids. Germline V gives CDR1 SGDLS, CDR2 YYNGEE. Trimming at V came to 4 bases and at J to 7 bases, leaving 5 bases not matched to a gene. The CDR3, as DNA: TGTGCCAGCAGCTTAGGGGGACAGGGTGAAAAACTGTTTTTT. The encoded protein is CASSLGGQGEKLFF.

This clonotype was recorded at least ten times. CDR3 residues: CASSLTRAYGYTF. The CDR3 DNA follows: TGTGCCAGCAGTTTAACCAGGGCCTATGGCTACACCTTC. The chain links TRBV12-3 or TRBV12-4 to TRBJ1-2, with D possibly TRBD1 on 5 matching bases. This CDR3 is 13 amino acids long. V was pared by 2 bases and J by 4 bases, with 8 bases between.

V gene TRBV10-3 combines with J gene TRBJ1-1; D perhaps matches TRBD1 (5 bases). V lost 11 bases and J lost 5, with 18 bases in between. Germline V lookup: CDR1 ENHRY, CDR2 SYGVKD. This CDR3 region has 13 residues. The CDR3 region has the DNA TGTGCCGCCCCCGGGGCCGAGTCTACTGAAGCTTTCTTT. This codes for CAAPGAESTEAFF.

The chain couples TRBV4-1 to TRBJ1-2; D possibly corresponds to TRBD1 (5 bases). Trimming left V 0 bases short and J 7 bases short, with 15 bases between. Germline CDR1 MGHRA, CDR2 YSYEKL. The CDR3 contains 15 residues. CDR3 sequence: CASSQDEGDERGYTF. CDR3 coding DNA: TGCGCCAGCAGCCAAGATGAAGGGGATGAACGTGGCTACACCTTC.

In this sample, this clonotype turned up a few times. The rearrangement uses TRBV7-2 and TRBJ2-5; TRBD2 is a possible D gene (7 bases). Deletions cut 1 base from V and 5 bases from J, with 17 bases between. The germline gives CDR1 SGHTA, CDR2 FQGNSA. The CDR3 loop spans 16 amino acids. In DNA, the CDR3 is TGTGCCAGCAGCTTAGGGTGGGGGGGCGGTAAGGAGACCCAGTACTTC. It translates to CASSLGWGGGKETQYF.

The chain combines TRBV6-4 with TRBJ1-6, with a possible D match to TRBD1 (6 bases). The CDR3 consists of 13 residues. V was cut by 9 bases and J by 6 bases, with 12 bases left in between. Germline CDR1 is MRHNA and CDR2 is SNTAGT. The CDR3 spells CASAGAGNSPLHF. DNA of the CDR3: TGTGCCAGTGCGGGGGCCGGTAATTCACCCCTCCACTTT.

The table lists this clonotype with many counts. The chain combines TRBV7-9 with TRBJ2-5; TRBD1 might be the D (5 bases). There are 16 residues in the CDR3. V lost 4 bases and J lost 0, with 15 bases in between. The V gene's germline CDR1 is SEHNR and CDR2 FQNEAQ (reference sequence). CDR3 coding DNA: TGTGCCAGCAGCTCCCCCGAGACAGCGTACCAAGAGACCCAGTACTTC. As protein: CASSSPETAYQETQYF. Using reference TRBV7-9 and TRBJ2-5 for the parts outside the CDR3, the full variable domain is DTGVSQNPRHKITKRGQNVTFRCDPISEHNRLYWYRQTLGQGPEFLTYFQNEAQLEKSRLLSDRFSAERPKGSFSTLEIQRTEQGDSAMYLCASSSPETAYQETQYFGPGTRLLVL.

This clonotype was seen ten or more times. This chain connects TRBV20-1 to TRBJ1-2; no definite D call. This CDR3 contains 14 residues. Per the germline V gene, CDR1 is DFQATT and CDR2 is SNEGSKA (reference sequence). Trimming cost V 6 bases and J 4 bases, with 18 bases left between them. The CDR3 sequence is CSAPSSVSGYGYTF. The CDR3 DNA is TGCAGTGCACCATCTTCCGTTTCTGGCTATGGCTACACCTTC.

This clonotype was seen at least ten times. V is TRBV5-1 and J is TRBJ1-4; the D gene is possibly TRBD1 (5 bases). Per the germline V gene, CDR1 is SGHRS and CDR2 is YFSETQ. Trimming took 0 bases from V and 7 from J, leaving 13 bases between them. The CDR3 loop spans 15 amino acids. Written as DNA, the CDR3 is TGCGCCAGCAGCTTGGAGGGGCGTAGGACTGAAAAACTGTTTTTT. Its translation is CASSLEGRRTEKLFF.

The chain combines TRBV2 with TRBJ2-6; tentative D call: TRBD1 (5 bases). The germline CDR1 and CDR2 sequences are SNHLY and FYNNEI. Trimming cost V 5 bases and J 2 bases, with 16 bases left between them. The CDR3 sequence is 17 residues long. The CDR3 sequence is CASSRNSRVTGANVLTF. Written as DNA, the CDR3 is TGTGCCAGCAGTAGAAATAGCAGGGTAACTGGGGCCAACGTCCTGACTTTC.

The DNA for the CDR3 is TGTGCCATCAGTGCTAGAGACAGGGCGGGAGGAGAGACCCAGTACTTC. Its translation: CAISARDRAGGETQYF. This chain joins TRBV10-3 and TRBJ2-5; weak D call: TRBD2 (8 bases). CDR1 and CDR2 from the germline V gene are ENHRY and SYGVKD. The V gene lost 4 bases and the J gene lost 4 bases, with 19 bases spanning the gap. This CDR3 has 16 residues.

The chain joins TRBV2 to TRBJ2-7, with 13 nucleotides matching TRBD2. The CDR3 has 17 residues. CDR1 SNHLY and CDR2 FYNNEI come from the germline V gene. The ends lost 6 bases at V and 2 bases at J; junction bases unmatched: 10. In DNA form, the CDR3 reads TGTGCCAGCAGAAAATTCTGGGGGACTAGCGGGACCTACGAGCAGTACTTC. Translated, it gives CASRKFWGTSGTYEQYF.

This clonotype was picked up a small number of times. The chain employs TRBV12-3 or TRBV12-4 and TRBJ2-7; perhaps D is TRBD1 or TRBD2 (5 bases each). Trimming took off 3 bases at V and 3 bases at J, with 12 bases between the two ends. The CDR3 contains 14 residues. The DNA of the CDR3 is TGTGCCAGCAGTTTGGGGGTAAACTTCTACGAGCAGTACTTC. This translates into CASSLGVNFYEQYF.

This clonotype appeared many times. DNA for the CDR3: TGTGCCAGCAGTTACAGGGGATTAGATTCACCCCTCCACTTT. Amino acid sequence: CASSYRGLDSPLHF. The rearrangement uses TRBV27 and TRBJ1-6; 7 bases agree with TRBD1. J gave up 8 bases and V 4 bases, and 5 bases lay outside the gene matches. This CDR3 has 14 amino acids. From germline, CDR1 is MNHEY and CDR2 SMNVEV (reference sequence).

As concerns this clonotype: The germline gene is not matched at one end of the junction; a read error may be the cause. The gene calls are TRBV10-3 and TRBJ2-7, with D possibly being TRBD1 (6 bases). CDR3 length: 14 residues. The germline V gene encodes CDR1 ENHRY and CDR2 SYGVKD. CDR3 loop: CASSYLDRSEEQYF. The CDR3 region has the DNA TGTGCCAGCAGTTATTTAGACAGGAGTGAGGAGCAGTACTTC.

Many counts were recorded for this clonotype. One end of the junction does not line up with germline, which may come from a read error. V usage is TRBV2 and J usage is TRBJ2-7; TRBD1 is a possible D gene (5 bases). The CDR3 is made up of 15 amino acids. CDR1 is SNHLY and CDR2 is FYNNEI in the germline V gene. The CDR3 DNA sequence: TGTGCCAGCAGTGCATTACAGGTACTCTCCAACGAGCAGTACTTC. Translated: CASSALQVLSNEQYF.

This clonotype was counted between two and nine times. The chain links TRBV6-1 to TRBJ2-7; D is undetermined. V lost 5 bases and J 4 bases, leaving 12 bases between the germline ends. The germline V gene has CDR1 MNHNS and CDR2 SASEGT. The CDR3 extends over 13 amino acids. The CDR3 DNA follows: TGTGCCAGCAGTATCGGACCATTTTACGAGCAGTACTTC. Protein sequence: CASSIGPFYEQYF.

This clonotype was found a few times. The gene calls are TRBV9 and TRBJ2-7, with 7 bases that match TRBD2. There are 15 residues in the CDR3. Trimming at V came to 0 bases and at J to 6 bases, leaving 9 bases not matched to a gene. CDR1 SGDLS and CDR2 YYNGEE come from the germline V gene. The CDR3 DNA is TGTGCCAGCAGCGTAGTAAGTGGGGGGGACGGCGAGCAGTACTTC. This encodes CASSVVSGGDGEQYF.